This T cell receptor beta chain derives from a study of vaccination and CD4 T cells after COVID-19. Study summary: Six male and four female convalescents took part, two of them Hispanic.

TCRdb called the PCR reads again in MiXCR, with one record for every CDR3 protein. The sample carries some 28,000 distinct CDR3 sequences, around 49% recorded once. Time point meaning: late sampling 161 to 241 days after vaccination in three convalescent patients. Trimming removed 0 bases at V and 2 bases at J, with 8 bases between. The CDR3 has 14 residues. In germline, CDR1 is SGHNT, CDR2 YYREEE (reference sequence). The sequencing used CD4+ T cells from blood, collected about 7 months after SARS-CoV-2 vaccination. The chain combines TRBV5-4 with TRBJ1-2, with a possible D match to TRBD1 (5 bases). This receptor was identified in a human donor who had recovered from COVID-19. DNA for the CDR3: TGTGCCAGCAGCTTGGAGGGACGCAACTATGGCTACACCTTC. Translation: CASSLEGRNYGYTF.